This T cell receptor (beta chain) was recovered during a study of PD-L1 blockade in urothelial cancer (dated by TCRdb to about 2017). About the full investigation: All patients started therapy around 2014 and received atezolizumab 1,200 mg intravenously every 3 weeks. Durable clinical benefit was defined as a progression-free survival longer than 6 months, and TCR features were additionally tested against progression-free survival and overall survival. Durable clinical benefit was achieved by nine patients but not by the remaining 20. About 85% of the roughly 29 patients were males with bladder-origin urothelial cancer, and about two thirds of the roughly 30 reported a prior smoking history. Pretreatment tumor samples, along with matched peripheral blood serially collected before and after atezolizumab treatment, were subjected to TCR sequencing. In the same patients, pretreatment tumors underwent whole exome sequencing and RNA sequencing in addition to TCR sequencing. Around 30 patients had pretreatment blood TCR-seq, some 25 had at least one posttreatment blood collection, and some 25 had tumor TCR-seq. Blood samples yielded a median of approximately 150,000 T cells and more than 80,000 unique TCRs, with median clonality approximately 0.08. Blood samples were analyzed 3 weeks after the start of treatment (second dose) and 6 weeks after the start of treatment. An exploratory multi-omic analysis was conducted of the somatic, immune and clinical correlates of response to PD-L1 blockade with atezolizumab in urothelial cancer. An ECOG performance status of 0 or 1 was recorded for the patients, and 0 to 3 prior chemotherapy regimens had been received by the patients.

A cohort of 25 to 30 patients with locally advanced or metastatic urothelial carcinoma, treated at Memorial Sloan Kettering on a trial protocol, was included. Peripheral blood mononuclear cells were collected pretreatment and during treatment, at between 1 and 8 total time points per patient. The Qiagen DNeasy Blood extraction kit was used to purify genomic DNA from total PBMCs and tumor samples. PBMCs were collected pretreatment and during treatment, and were isolated and stored as previously described. The germline V gene yields MNHNS for CDR1 and SASEGT for CDR2. The V end loses 1 base and the J end loses 1 base, and a stretch of 14 bases separates them. The CDR3 spans 17 residues, from the cysteine through the phenylalanine. Only CDR3 DNA is held: 51 bases, read in frame from base 1. Synthetic TCR analog templates were spiked into each PCR to estimate absolute template abundance from read counts. The immunoSEQ assay used bias-controlled V and J gene primers to amplify TCRbeta CDR3 regions from genomic DNA. Sequencing of rearranged TCRbeta segments was performed at approximately 20X coverage. Per the original workflow: Clustering was used to correct sequencing errors, and CDR3s were annotated against IMGT so that V, D and J genes could be assigned. Downstream analyses used only productive TCRbeta rearrangements, leaving out any out-of-frame or stop-codon sequences. Clonality was calculated as one minus the Shannon entropy normalized by the log of the number of unique productive sequences. Clones differing between time points or between blood and tumor were identified by Fisher's exact test with Benjamini-Hochberg correction at adjusted p below 0.01. TCRdb holds this immuneACCESS table with in-frame rearrangements only. Some clones are missing; in checked studies, unresolved V genes explain under half, and the rest has no known cause. That table furnishes V, J and clone size, whereas the DNA furnished D and trimming. The sample profile shows 70,000 to 90,000 clones; about 80% of them were found once. Clones ranked in the top ten supply 8% to 9.5% of the sample.

Paper-wide results and their limitations: Because the sample size was small (n of about 30) and many of the analyses were exploratory, the results are meant to be hypothesis-generating. Improved progression-free and overall survival was found to be associated with pretreatment peripheral blood TCR clonality below the median. Greater expansion of tumor-associated TCR clones in peripheral blood 3 weeks after the start of treatment was observed in patients with durable benefit (n ≈ 20, p = 0.022).

Notes on this clone: Which antigen it targets is not known. Within one base of it there is no much larger clone, and no base qualities were kept.

The source was PBMCs, collected around atezolizumab (anti-PD-L1) treatment. Rearrangement joined TRBV6-1 to TRBJ1-5; TRBD1 is a weak D gene call, 5 bases matching. The sequence derives from a man between 65 and 80 years old with urothelial cancer. CDR3 region: CASSEGSGGVSNQPQHF. The DNA reads TGTGCCAGCAGTGAAGGGTCGGGGGGGGTGAGCAATCAGCCCCAGCATTTT.